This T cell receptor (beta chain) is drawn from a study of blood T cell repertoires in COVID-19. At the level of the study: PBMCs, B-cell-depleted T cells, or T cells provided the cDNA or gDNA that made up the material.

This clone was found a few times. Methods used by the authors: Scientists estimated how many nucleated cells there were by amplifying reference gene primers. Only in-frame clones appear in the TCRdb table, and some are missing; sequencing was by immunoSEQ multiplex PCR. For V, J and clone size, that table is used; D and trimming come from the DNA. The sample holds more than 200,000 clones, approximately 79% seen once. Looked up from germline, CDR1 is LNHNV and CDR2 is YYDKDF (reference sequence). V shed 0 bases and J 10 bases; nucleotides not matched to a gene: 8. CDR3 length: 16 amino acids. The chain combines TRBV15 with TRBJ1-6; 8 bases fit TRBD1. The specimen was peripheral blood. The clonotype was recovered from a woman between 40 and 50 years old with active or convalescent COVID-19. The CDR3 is CATSRDKTGASSPLHF. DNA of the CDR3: TGTGCCACCAGCAGAGACAAGACAGGGGCCAGCTCACCCCTCCACTTT.